This T cell receptor beta chain was sequenced in a study of shared clonotypes between healthy human individuals. The study, taken as a whole, reports: Sampling included only blood; tissue repertoires likely differ.

The CDR3 has 13 residues. CDR1 is LNHNV, CDR2 YYDKDF, per germline (reference sequence). The ends were cut back, 0 bases at V and 8 bases at J, with 10 bases in the middle. A word on this clone: No antigen is known for it.

Only in-frame clones appear in the TCRdb table, and some are missing; sequencing was by immunoSEQ multiplex PCR. The sample includes roughly 1,500,000 clones, approximately 98% of them seen just once. The chain carries TRBV15 and TRBJ1-1, with D perhaps TRBD1 (6 bases). The source material was naive CD4+ T cells sorted from blood. Subset meaning: CD45RA+ positively selected. This TCR was sampled from a man aged 25-40 years in good health. In DNA form, the CDR3 reads TGTGCCACCAGCAGAGATGGAACAGGGGAAGCTTTCTTT. This codes for CATSRDGTGEAFF.